This passage covers 3 T cell receptor beta chains from one sample sequenced in a study of T cell repertoires in cytomegalovirus infection. TCRdb fed the reads into MiXCR, producing one record per CDR3 protein. The sample has under 800,000 distinct CDR3 sequences, approximately 24% seen once. What was sequenced was CD8+ T cells from PBMCs. The receptors were sampled from a human donor in good health (CMV status not recorded). Some clones in this sample may be carry-over from other donors' samples.

This clonotype was picked up a small number of times. The chain has TRBV7-2 and TRBJ1-1; 9 bases agree with TRBD1. The CDR3 is 14 amino acids. J was trimmed by 3 bases and V by 2 bases; bases with no gene match: 1. Germline V gives CDR1 SGHTA, CDR2 FQGNSA. The CDR3 DNA reads as TGTGCCAGCAGCTTAAGGACAGGGGACACTGAAGCTTTCTTT. Amino acid sequence: CASSLRTGDTEAFF.

In its sample, this clonotype was seen a few times. The chain recombines TRBV29-1 with TRBJ1-1; D not certain. CDR3 length: 15 amino acids. The V and J ends lost 4 bases and 1 base respectively, with 16 bases between them. CDR1 and CDR2 from the germline V gene are SQVTM and ANQGSEA. CDR3 sequence (DNA): TGCAGCGTTGTTATTAGACGTGTTCAGAACACTGAAGCTTTCTTT. Encoded protein: CSVVIRRVQNTEAFF.

V usage is TRBV18 and J usage is TRBJ2-5; D unresolved. CDR1 is KGHSH, CDR2 LQKENI, per germline. V was pared by 3 bases and J by 5 bases, with 16 bases between. The CDR3 has 15 residues. CDR3 nucleotides: TGTGCCAGCTCACCTTCCCTCGGCCCCCGGGAGACCCAGTACTTC. Translating gives CASSPSLGPRETQYF.